These T cell receptor beta chains were read from a single sample in a study of identifying expanded T cells in peripheral blood. Repertoires were generated with immunoSEQ multiplex PCR, while TCRdb's copy carries only in-frame clones and drops some. The data show about 76,000 clones, around four fifths seen once. The sample comprised blood. The receptors derive from a person aged 18 to 69 in good health. Each CDR3 is given with its conserved first and last residue. The D gene is left open where the match is weak. Expanded clones are given a class, and other clones once, few, many or no size at all.

TRBJ2-7,12,TRBV6-5,TRBD1,NA,TGTGCCAGCAGCGGGGACAGGCCCGAGCAGTACTTC,CASSGDRPEQYF
TRBJ2-3,19,TRBV5-1,TRBD2,NA,TGCGCCAGCAGCTTGGCCAGAGCGGGAGGGCCAACTAGCACAGATACGCAGTATTTT,CASSLARAGGPTSTDTQYF
TRBJ2-1,16,TRBV4-1,NA,NA,TGCGCCAGCAGCCAAGAAGGCGGAATCTCCTACAATGAGCAGTTCTTC,CASSQEGGISYNEQFF
TRBJ2-7,15,TRBV7-8,NA,NA,TGTGCCAGCAGCTTAGGTTCGGGGTCTCCGAGGGAGCAGTACTTC,CASSLGSGSPREQYF
TRBJ2-2,16,TRBV28,NA,NA,TGTGCCAGCAGCTTCCATTGGAGGGGTAACACCGGGGAGCTGTTTTTT,CASSFHWRGNTGELFF
TRBJ1-4,13,TRBV4-2,NA,NA,TGTGCCAGCACAAGTGGCACTAATGAAAAACTGTTTTTT,CASTSGTNEKLFF
TRBJ2-7,14,TRBV2,TRBD2,NA,TGTGCCAGCAGTGAGGGACTAGCGGGAGAGAAGCAGTACTTC,CASSEGLAGEKQYF
TRBJ1-2,15,TRBV6-5,NA,few,TGTGCCAGCAGTTATCACGCCGGACAGCTCTATGGCTACACCTTC,CASSYHAGQLYGYTF
TRBJ2-1,13,TRBV7-3,NA,NA,TGTGCCAGCAGTCCCAGGAGGGGCAATGAGCAGTTCTTC,CASSPRRGNEQFF
TRBJ2-3,13,TRBV6-5,NA,NA,TGTGCCAGCGGTGCGGTAAGCACAGATACGCAGTATTTT,CASGAVSTDTQYF
TRBJ2-1,17,TRBV9,TRBD2,NA,TGTGCCAGCAGCGCCGTTATAGCGGGAGGGTCTTACAATGAGCAGTTCTTC,CASSAVIAGGSYNEQFF
TRBJ1-5,16,TRBV6-1,NA,NA,TGTGCCAGCAGTGAAATGGCAAACGAGAGCAATCAGCCCCAGCATTTT,CASSEMANESNQPQHF
TRBJ1-2,13,TRBV5-6,NA,NA,TGTGCCAGCAGCTTAGGTTACCGAGAGGACTACACCTTC,CASSLGYREDYTF
TRBJ2-1,11,TRBV28,TRBD2,NA,TGTGCCACCGCGTTAGCGGGAGGCCAGTTCTTC,CATALAGGQFF
TRBJ2-7,14,TRBV10-3,NA,NA,TGTGCCATCAGTGAGAAGGCAAACTCCTACGAGCAGTACTTC,CAISEKANSYEQYF
TRBJ1-2,17,TRBV7-8,NA,NA,TGTGCCAGCAGCTTAGTTACCCCACAGAACGGAGGCTATGGCTACACCTTC,CASSLVTPQNGGYGYTF
TRBJ2-2,16,TRBV5-1,NA,NA,TGCGCCAGCAGCTTGGTCCCAGGGGTGAACACCGGGGAGCTGTTTTTT,CASSLVPGVNTGELFF
TRBJ2-4,14,TRBV4-2,NA,NA,TGTGCCAGCAGCCAAGAGGACGGAAAAAACATTCAGTACTTC,CASSQEDGKNIQYF
TRBJ1-2,14,TRBV28,TRBD1,NA,TGTGCCAGCAGGATTACAGGGGGCAACTATGGCTACACCTTC,CASRITGGNYGYTF
TRBJ1-5,15,TRBV28,TRBD1,NA,TGTGCCAACGCAAAAGGGGGCTATAGCAATCAGCCCCAGCATTTT,CANAKGGYSNQPQHF
TRBJ1-1,11,TRBV20-1,NA,NA,TGCAGTGGGCCAGTCGGGGCTGAAGCTTTCTTT,CSGPVGAEAFF
TRBJ1-2,15,TRBV19,TRBD1,NA,TGTGCCAGTAGTATGGAACAGGGGGCGCTTTATGGCTACACCTTC,CASSMEQGALYGYTF
TRBJ2-5,12,TRBV15,NA,NA,TGTGCCACCAGGACGGGGGAAAGTGGGCAGTACTTC,CATRTGESGQYF
TRBJ2-2,16,TRBV4-3,NA,NA,TGCGCCAGCAGCCCCCGGGGGTGGCCGGACACCGGGGAGCTGTTTTTT,CASSPRGWPDTGELFF
TRBJ2-7,11,TRBV27,NA,NA,TGTGCCAGCAGTTTTAGGGGCGTGCAGTACTTC,CASSFRGVQYF
TRBJ2-7,13,TRBV7-8,NA,NA,TGTGCCAGCAGCTCAAACGGACAGCTCGAGCAGTACTTC,CASSSNGQLEQYF
TRBJ2-3,16,TRBV5-6,TRBD2,NA,TGTGCCAGCAGCCTAACTAGCGGGAGCATCAAGGATACGCAGTATTTT,CASSLTSGSIKDTQYF
TRBJ2-1,14,TRBV19,TRBD1,NA,TGTGCCAGCACAGCCGGGACAGAATACAATGAGCAGTTCTTC,CASTAGTEYNEQFF
TRBJ2-3,14,TRBV10-3,NA,NA,TGTGCCATCAGTGAGACTAGCAGCACAGATACGCAGTATTTT,CAISETSSTDTQYF
TRBJ2-7,16,TRBV28,NA,NA,TGTGCCAGCAGTTTCGAATGGACGGTAAGCTCCTACGAGCAGTACTTC,CASSFEWTVSSYEQYF
TRBJ2-1,13,TRBV7-9,NA,NA,TGTGCCAGCAGCTTAGGCTCCTACAATGAGCAGTTCTTC,CASSLGSYNEQFF
TRBJ2-1,15,TRBV5-4,TRBD2,NA,TGTGCCAGCAGCCATAGCGGGAGGGTACAAAATGAGCAGTTCTTC,CASSHSGRVQNEQFF
TRBJ2-2,17,TRBV28,TRBD2,NA,TGTGCCAGCAGTATCCAATCTAGCGGGAGGAACACCGGGGAGCTGTTTTTT,CASSIQSSGRNTGELFF
TRBJ1-5,13,TRBV30,NA,once,TGTGCCTGGAGTCTGGGGGAGAATCAGCCCCAGCATTTT,CAWSLGENQPQHF
TRBJ2-3,13,TRBV2,NA,NA,TGTGCCAGCAGACAGGGAGGCACAGATACGCAGTATTTT,CASRQGGTDTQYF
TRBJ1-5,15,TRBV19,TRBD1,few,TGTGCCAGTAGTATGGGCAGGGGGGACAATCAGCCCCAGCATTTT,CASSMGRGDNQPQHF
TRBJ2-3,13,TRBV18,NA,NA,TGTGCCAGCTCACCAAGGGACGGAGATACGCAGTATTTT,CASSPRDGDTQYF
TRBJ2-7,16,TRBV9,NA,NA,TGTGCCAGCAGTCAAGGCTGGGGCTCCAGCTCCTACGAGCAGTACTTC,CASSQGWGSSSYEQYF
TRBJ2-1,15,TRBV28,TRBD1,NA,TGTGCCAGCAGTTTCGGGACAGGGGGTTTCAATGAGCAGTTCTTC,CASSFGTGGFNEQFF
TRBJ1-5,14,TRBV28,NA,NA,TGTGCCAGCAGCCCCGCCCCCGGGAATCAGCCCCAGCATTTT,CASSPAPGNQPQHF
TRBJ1-4,17,TRBV28,TRBD1,NA,TGTGCCAGCAGTTTATCGACAGGGGGTCATATTTCTGAAAAACTGTTTTTT,CASSLSTGGHISEKLFF
TRBJ2-2,15,TRBV19,TRBD2,NA,TGTGCCAGTAGTATAAGTAGCGGGAGCCCCGGGGAGCTGTTTTTT,CASSISSGSPGELFF